This T cell receptor (beta chain) was documented in a study of blood T cell repertoires in COVID-19. The wider study: Specimens from acute and convalescent COVID-19 originated in the United States, Italy and Spain. PBMCs, B-cell-depleted T cells, or T cells were the source of the cDNA or gDNA that made up the material.

Between the trimmed V and J ends, which lost 3 bases and 2 bases, there was a span of 6 bases. The CDR3 is made up of 13 amino acids. How the authors handled the data: Amplification with reference gene primers provided the estimates of nucleated cell counts. Using immunoSEQ multiplex PCR, the repertoire was profiled, and TCRdb retains in-frame clones only, with some absent. V and J calls and clone size come straight from that table; D and trimming were deduced from the DNA. The sample yields approximately 70,000 clones, approximately 88% seen once. The sequencing input was peripheral blood. This clonotype was sampled from a woman aged 55-75 years with acute or convalescent COVID-19. The J gene is TRBJ2-3, the V gene TRBV12-3 or TRBV12-4; no firm D call. The CDR3 DNA follows: TGTGCCAGCAGTTTGGGCAACACAGATACGCAGTATTTT. Its protein is CASSLGNTDTQYF.